The rows below give T cell receptor beta chains drawn from one sample of a study of blood T cell repertoires in COVID-19. The table came from immunoSEQ multiplex PCR; TCRdb's copy has only in-frame clones and leaves some out. The repertoire holds 400,000 or so clones, with 70% to 90% as singletons. Sequenced material: peripheral blood. Every receptor here comes from a human donor in a cohort sampled during active COVID-19. Both conserved end residues are part of each CDR3. Each record gives: CDR3 length, V gene, J gene, CDR3 protein.

len: 17
v_gene: TRBV11-2
j_gene: TRBJ2-1
CDR3aa: CASSLSPGTSGGGKQFF

len: 17
v_gene: TRBV5-1
j_gene: TRBJ2-3
CDR3aa: CASSLRSSGGSTDTQYF

len: 14
v_gene: TRBV28
j_gene: TRBJ1-2
CDR3aa: CASSLTTAGYGYTF

len: 13
v_gene: TRBV27
j_gene: TRBJ2-1
CDR3aa: CASGPLAGGEQFF

len: 14
v_gene: TRBV30
j_gene: TRBJ2-7
CDR3aa: CAWSWRQGFYEQYF

len: 13
v_gene: TRBV30
j_gene: TRBJ1-3
CDR3aa: CAWSQTAGNTIYF

len: 14
v_gene: TRBV6-5
j_gene: TRBJ1-4
CDR3aa: CASSDPRFGEKLFF

len: 13
v_gene: TRBV6-5
j_gene: TRBJ2-7
CDR3aa: CASGTSGVNEQYF

len: 13
v_gene: TRBV30
j_gene: TRBJ1-2
CDR3aa: CAWSDLKTRGYTF

len: 14
v_gene: TRBV2
j_gene: TRBJ2-7
CDR3aa: CASDLQGLGYEQYF

len: 13
v_gene: TRBV2
j_gene: TRBJ1-1
CDR3aa: CASTRGARLEAFF

len: 16
v_gene: TRBV28
j_gene: TRBJ2-5
CDR3aa: CASRGQGTTRSETQYF

len: 16
v_gene: TRBV18
j_gene: TRBJ2-7
CDR3aa: CASSPSPGQGIEGQYF

len: 15
v_gene: TRBV5-1
j_gene: TRBJ2-7
CDR3aa: CASSLSTGTGAEQYF

len: 13
v_gene: TRBV30
j_gene: TRBJ1-1
CDR3aa: CAGDRGQNTEAFF

len: 14
v_gene: TRBV3-1/TRBV3-2
j_gene: TRBJ1-1
CDR3aa: CASSQAYAHTEAFF

len: 19
v_gene: TRBV19
j_gene: TRBJ2-3
CDR3aa: CASSISLGLAGPGRDTQYF

len: 13
v_gene: TRBV19
j_gene: TRBJ1-4
CDR3aa: CASKRIGYEKLFF

len: 17
v_gene: TRBV18
j_gene: TRBJ2-1
CDR3aa: CASSPPRRAGGYNEQFF

len: 16
v_gene: TRBV5-1
j_gene: TRBJ1-1
CDR3aa: CASSVGTGRANTEAFF

len: 19
v_gene: TRBV13
j_gene: TRBJ2-5
CDR3aa: CASSLRQGDDHGRRETQYF

len: 15
v_gene: TRBV19
j_gene: TRBJ1-1
CDR3aa: CASSIARVVNTEAFF

len: 13
v_gene: TRBV7-6
j_gene: TRBJ2-3
CDR3aa: CASSLLGQDTQYF

len: 14
v_gene: TRBV7-8
j_gene: TRBJ1-1
CDR3aa: CASSLGGWNTEAFF

len: 14
v_gene: TRBV5-4
j_gene: TRBJ1-1
CDR3aa: CASSSHGDGTEAFF

len: 15
v_gene: TRBV28
j_gene: TRBJ1-1
CDR3aa: CASSLGTSRSTEAFF

len: 14
v_gene: TRBV6-5
j_gene: TRBJ1-1
CDR3aa: CASSIRQGSTEAFF

len: 13
v_gene: TRBV12-3/TRBV12-4
j_gene: TRBJ2-5
CDR3aa: CASSLSSEETQYF

len: 16
v_gene: TRBV19
j_gene: TRBJ2-3
CDR3aa: CASSIRRGEGTDTQYF

len: 15
v_gene: TRBV5-1
j_gene: TRBJ1-4
CDR3aa: CASSLTGPANEKLFF

len: 13
v_gene: TRBV12-3/TRBV12-4
j_gene: TRBJ2-5
CDR3aa: CASSLRYQETQYF

len: 15
v_gene: TRBV6-5
j_gene: TRBJ2-1
CDR3aa: CASSRRDRAFGEQFF

len: 15
v_gene: TRBV10-3
j_gene: TRBJ1-3
CDR3aa: CAISDLTGPGNTIYF

len: 16
v_gene: TRBV30
j_gene: TRBJ1-5
CDR3aa: CAWSPGTGMLGEPQHF

len: 16
v_gene: TRBV7-3
j_gene: TRBJ2-1
CDR3aa: CASSPQGRGTYNEQFF

len: 13
v_gene: TRBV15
j_gene: TRBJ1-1
CDR3aa: CATAPTGVTEAFF

len: 15
v_gene: TRBV5-4
j_gene: TRBJ2-5
CDR3aa: CASSLSGVPLETQYF

len: 12
v_gene: TRBV7-9
j_gene: TRBJ1-1
CDR3aa: CASSTQGAEAFF

len: 15
v_gene: TRBV10-3
j_gene: TRBJ2-2
CDR3aa: CAIQPTGVNTGELFF

len: 13
v_gene: TRBV7-3
j_gene: TRBJ1-2
CDR3aa: CASSLARDRSYTF

len: 13
v_gene: TRBV6-5
j_gene: TRBJ2-7
CDR3aa: CASRNRALGEQYF

len: 18
v_gene: TRBV4-2
j_gene: TRBJ2-3
CDR3aa: CASSQVTSGGPSTDTQYF

len: 14
v_gene: TRBV7-3
j_gene: TRBJ2-1
CDR3aa: CASKAGAPGDEQFF

len: 15
v_gene: TRBV25-1
j_gene: TRBJ2-7
CDR3aa: CASSVRTDAFGEQYF

len: 15
v_gene: TRBV3-1/TRBV3-2
j_gene: TRBJ2-5
CDR3aa: CASSQDFGSGETQYF

len: 12
v_gene: TRBV30
j_gene: TRBJ1-2
CDR3aa: CAWSEDRDGYTF

len: 15
v_gene: TRBV3-1/TRBV3-2
j_gene: TRBJ1-6
CDR3aa: CASSQPGQGDSPLHF

len: 15
v_gene: TRBV6-6
j_gene: TRBJ2-5
CDR3aa: CASTLNGQVQETQYF

len: 14
v_gene: TRBV5-4
j_gene: TRBJ2-3
CDR3aa: CASSPDYSTDTQYF

len: 15
v_gene: TRBV4-1
j_gene: TRBJ1-1
CDR3aa: CASSRGQGARAEAFF

len: 13
v_gene: TRBV5-1
j_gene: TRBJ1-2
CDR3aa: CASSGQGNYGYTF

len: 16
v_gene: TRBV19
j_gene: TRBJ2-5
CDR3aa: CASKTWGLAGEETQYF

len: 13
v_gene: TRBV30
j_gene: TRBJ1-1
CDR3aa: CAWEGALNTEAFF